This passage covers 10 T cell receptor beta chains from one sample sequenced in a study of T cells in Graves' hyperthyroidism and ophthalmopathy. Amplification targeted TCR beta CDR3 regions from RNA transcripts. During a first-round RT-PCR of the TCR CDR3, the HTBI primer set was used. TCRdb independently ran MiXCR on the multiplex PCR reads; one entry per CDR3 protein. The profile shows approximately 260,000 distinct CDR3 sequences, roughly 15% of them singletons. Sequenced: blood. The receptors were sampled from a woman in her fifties or sixties with Graves' hyperthyroidism that later progressed to Graves' ophthalmopathy.

The chain uses TRBV7-9 and TRBJ1-4; maybe TRBD1 (6 bases). Germline V CDR1 and CDR2: SEHNR, FQNEAQ (reference sequence). Trimming removed 5 bases at V and 8 bases at J, with 12 bases between. This CDR3 comprises 13 residues. The DNA of the CDR3 is TGTGCCAGCAGCGGCGGAGGGGGGGAAAAACTGTTTTTT. Its protein product is CASSGGGGEKLFF.

The chain uses TRBV6-1 and TRBJ2-3; a possible D gene is TRBD2 (6 bases). The CDR3 sequence is 15 residues long. Germline CDR1 and CDR2: MNHNS and SASEGT. The V gene lost 6 bases and the J gene lost 1 base, with 14 bases spanning the gap. The CDR3 sequence is CASSPRASGTDTQYF. DNA for the CDR3: TGTGCCAGCAGCCCCCGAGCTAGCGGCACAGATACGCAGTATTTT.

This clonotype was detected ten times or more. This chain connects TRBV28 to TRBJ2-7; TRBD1 agrees at 9 bases. The CDR3 sequence is 14 residues long. Per the germline V gene, CDR1 is MDHEN and CDR2 is SYDVKM. The trim removed 7 bases at V and 8 bases at J, leaving 12 bases unmatched. The CDR3 DNA reads as TGTGCCAGCACCAGTCCGGGACAGGGTGAGAAGCAGTACTTC. Residues: CASTSPGQGEKQYF. The variable domain in full, with the rest retrieved from reference TRBV28 and TRBJ2-7, is DVKVTQSSRYLVKRTGEKVFLECVQDMDHENMFWYRQDPGLGLRLIYFSYDVKMKEKGDIPEGYSVSREKKERFSLILESASTNQTSMYLCASTSPGQGEKQYFGPGTRLTVT.

This clonotype came up many times. The chain joins TRBV6-1 to TRBJ2-7, with 7 bases matching TRBD1. CDR1 and CDR2 (germline): MNHNS, SASEGT. The junction had 18 bases not matched to a gene; V was cut back by 10 bases and J by 9 bases. CDR3 length equals 14 residues. The DNA for the CDR3 is TGTGCCACCCCCCTAGGGGACAGCGCCCTTCGGCAGTACTTC. As protein: CATPLGDSALRQYF.

This clonotype was seen more than once but under ten times. The J gene is TRBJ1-5, the V gene TRBV10-3, with 9 nucleotides matching TRBD1. V dropped 3 bases and J dropped 2; count of bases not matched to a gene: 5. Germline V lookup: CDR1 ENHRY, CDR2 SYGVKD. The CDR3 contains 16 residues. As DNA, the CDR3 is TGTGCCATCAGTGACCTCGACAGGGGGGGCAATCAGCCCCAGCATTTT. Protein sequence: CAISDLDRGGNQPQHF.

The chain links TRBV28 to TRBJ1-2; D remains ambiguous. Trimming stripped 7 bases from V and 4 bases from J, with 10 bases between. In germline, CDR1 is MDHEN, CDR2 SYDVKM. This CDR3 has 12 residues. This chain's CDR3 is CASKSPPYGYTF. DNA for the CDR3: TGTGCCAGCAAATCCCCCCCCTATGGCTACACCTTC.

The chain carries TRBV11-2 and TRBJ2-7; TRBD1 is a possible D gene (6 bases). The CDR3 is 17 residues long. Germline V gene sequence: CDR1 SGHAT, CDR2 FQNNGV. The V end was cut by 5 bases, the J end by 0 bases, with 20 bases between. The chain's CDR3 is CASSPGGRTESSYEQYF. Written as DNA, the CDR3 is TGTGCCAGCAGCCCCGGCGGTCGGACAGAGAGCTCCTACGAGCAGTACTTC.

This clonotype has just a few counts. The rearrangement joins TRBV9 to TRBJ2-1, with TRBD2 matching over 14 bases. The CDR3 totals 15 residues. The V gene end was trimmed by 2 bases and the J gene end by 5 bases; junction bases not matched to a gene: 0. Looked up from germline, CDR1 is SGDLS and CDR2 is YYNGEE. The CDR3 DNA follows: TGTGCCAGCAGCGTGACTAGCGGGGGGGACAATGAGCAGTTCTTC. Translating it yields CASSVTSGGDNEQFF.

The chain links TRBV6-2 or TRBV6-3 to TRBJ1-5, with D uncertain. V lost 5 bases to trimming and J lost 3 bases, with 8 bases between them. The CDR3 length is 13 residues. Germline assignment: CDR1 MNHEY and CDR2 SVGEGT. For the CDR3, the DNA is TGTGCCAGCAGTCCCCGGGACAATCAGCCCCAGCATTTT. Translation gives CASSPRDNQPQHF.

This clonotype was observed many times. The J gene is TRBJ1-2, the V gene TRBV29-1, with D possibly matching TRBD1 (6 bases). Trimming removed 3 bases at V and 8 bases at J, with 16 bases between. This CDR3 has 13 amino acids. The V gene's germline CDR1 is SQVTM and CDR2 ANQGSEA. The CDR3 sequence: CSVDSAGANGYTF. The CDR3 coding sequence is TGCAGCGTTGACTCCGCAGGGGCAAACGGCTACACCTTC.